The entry below describes one T cell receptor (beta chain). The antigen remains unidentified. Compared with germline, one end of the junction differs, possibly owing to a read error. The CDR3 totals 14 residues. In germline, CDR1 is MNHNS, CDR2 SASEGT. This sample is part of a study of metastatic and nonmetastatic thyroid tumors. Study context: From malignant and benign thyroid patients, repertoires in blood and in tumor or nodule tissue were compared. Notes on the study in general: Significantly higher TCR beta diversity was reportedly seen in malignant thyroid tumors than benign nodules, in blood and tumor.

No treatment had been given to any patient before thyroid surgery. Per the study methods: Clinicopathological groups supplied CDR3 differences that were used to build a distant-metastasis classifier for papillary thyroid cancer. TCRdb reprocessed the PCR reads using MiXCR. It is TCRdb's table, rather than the study itself, that gives the V and J calls and clone size. The sample shows about 39,000 clones, approximately 19% of them seen only once. The sequence came from a female donor with papillary thyroid cancer or a benign thyroid nodule (not recorded which). Some clones in this sample may be carry-over from other donors' samples. The source material was blood. The chain has TRBV6-1 and TRBJ2-1; D might be TRBD1 (5 bases). The CDR3 DNA is TGTACCAGTAGTTGGGCAGGGTGCAACAATGAGCAGTTCTTC. Its translation is CTSSWAGCNNEQFF.